This T cell receptor beta chain was observed in a study of T-cell reconstitution after alpha-beta-depleted transplantation in children. Overall study results and limits: Newly made T cells mostly supplied T-cell counts and diversity one year after transplant. It was reported that alpha-beta T cells came from several hundred expanded graft clones (about two months after transplant). Some patients' high day-60 TCRbeta diversity was attributed to recipient cells surviving conditioning.

The CDR3 consists of 15 residues. V lost 2 bases to trimming and J lost 4 bases; unmatched junction nucleotides: 5. Germline V gene sequence: CDR1 SGHTA, CDR2 FQGNSA. Unique molecular identifiers featured in how the TCRbeta library was prepared. TCRdb analysed the PCR reads with MiXCR anew, one entry per CDR3 protein. The top ten clones hold 15% to 20% of a sample with some 87,000 distinct CDR3 sequences, roughly a sixth of them seen once. The sample holds a few counts of this clonotype. Its specificity is not known. The origin of this receptor is a male patient between 2 and 10 years old who had a stem cell transplant for acute lymphoblastic leukemia, so the T cells may come from the graft donor. The sample in question was PBMCs, mostly from graft donor cells, obtained 180 days after TCRalphabeta/CD19-depleted stem cell transplant. This chain connects TRBV7-2 to TRBJ1-2, with TRBD1 identical over 9 bases. The CDR3 DNA is TGTGCCAGCAGCTTAAGGGGACAGGGACTCTATGGCTACACCTTC. Translated: CASSLRGQGLYGYTF.